These 19 T cell receptor beta chains were all obtained from the same sample, sequenced in a study of T cell changes during pregnancy in multiple sclerosis. Assay: immunoSEQ multiplex PCR; the TCRdb copy retains only in-frame clones and omits some. The sample has around 29,000 clones, approximately 92% seen once. The sample in question was CD4+ T cells from peripheral blood mononuclear cells, obtained in the first trimester of pregnancy. These receptors were obtained from a female donor with multiple sclerosis, enrolled in a pregnancy study.

The chain combines TRBV7-3 with TRBJ1-6, with TRBD1 identical over 9 bases. There are 14 residues in the CDR3. J gave up 8 bases and V 5 bases, and 4 bases lay outside the gene matches. Germline-derived CDR1 and CDR2 are SGHTA and FQGTGA. The CDR3 nucleotides read TGTGCCAGCAGCCTGACAGGGGGAGATTCACCCCTCCACTTT. Translated, it gives CASSLTGGDSPLHF.

The V call is TRBV6-6, the J call TRBJ1-2; D possibly corresponds to TRBD1 (6 bases). Germline loops: CDR1 MNHNY, CDR2 SVGAGI (reference sequence). The V and J ends lost 6 bases and 5 bases respectively, with 13 bases between them. The CDR3 has 13 residues. CDR3 nucleotide sequence: TGTGCCAGCAGCAACGACAGGCTATATGGCTACACCTTC. This sequence encodes CASSNDRLYGYTF.

This chain uses TRBV19 with TRBJ1-6; TRBD1 might be the D (6 bases). CDR1 and CDR2 (germline): LNHDA, SQIVND (reference sequence). The CDR3 contains 14 residues. Trimming shortened V by 6 bases and J by 7 bases, and 13 bases separated the two germline ends. CDR3 sequence: CASRQGKANSPLHF. The CDR3 region has the DNA TGTGCCAGTAGACAGGGTAAAGCAAATTCACCCCTCCACTTT.

This rearrangement joins TRBV5-6 to TRBJ1-1; 7 bases line up with TRBD1. J was trimmed by 7 bases and V by 3 bases; bases with no gene match: 3. The CDR3 spans 12 residues. The germline gives CDR1 SGHDT, CDR2 YYEEEE. CDR3 nucleotides: TGTGCCAGCAGCTGGGGACAGAATGAAGCTTTCTTT. It encodes CASSWGQNEAFF.

The rearrangement uses TRBV2 and TRBJ2-5, with 9 bases matching TRBD1. The V gene end was trimmed by 5 bases and the J gene end by 5 bases; junction bases not matched to a gene: 9. CDR3 length equals 15 residues. CDR1 and CDR2 (germline): SNHLY, FYNNEI. The CDR3 sequence: CASSSPGQGFETQYF. CDR3 bases: TGTGCCAGCAGTTCCCCGGGACAGGGTTTTGAGACCCAGTACTTC.

This clone appeared once. V and J are TRBV18 and TRBJ2-5, with TRBD1 identical over 7 bases. The germline gives CDR1 KGHSH, CDR2 LQKENI. The V segment lost 6 bases and the J segment 3 bases; nucleotides outside the gene matches: 4. The CDR3 runs to 13 residues. The CDR3 here is CASSGTAKETQYF. The CDR3 DNA follows: TGTGCCAGCTCGGGGACAGCAAAAGAGACCCAGTACTTC.

This chain connects TRBV5-8 to TRBJ2-3, with a tentative D call TRBD1 (6 bases). Germline assignment: CDR1 SGHTS and CDR2 YDEGEE. This CDR3 region has 14 residues. V was clipped by 0 bases and J by 2 bases, with 7 bases between them. CDR3 coding DNA: TGTGCCAGCAGCTTGGACAGGGTCACAGATACGCAGTATTTT. Amino acids: CASSLDRVTDTQYF.

The chain employs TRBV5-1 and TRBJ2-7; D may be TRBD1 (5 bases). Deletions cut 2 bases from V and 5 bases from J, with 11 bases between. Germline V gives CDR1 SGHRS, CDR2 YFSETQ. CDR3 size: 13 residues. CDR3: CASSLPGLHEQYF. The DNA for the CDR3 is TGCGCCAGCAGCTTACCAGGGCTGCACGAGCAGTACTTC.

The genes are TRBV5-1 and TRBJ2-5; a weak D match, TRBD1 (5 bases). The ends were cut back, 3 bases at V and 5 bases at J, with 11 bases in the middle. The germline CDR1 and CDR2 sequences are SGHRS and YFSETQ. The CDR3 sequence is 13 residues long. The CDR3 DNA follows: TGCGCCAGCAGCTCGACAGTAGTGGAGACCCAGTACTTC. The encoded protein is CASSSTVVETQYF.

Regarding this clone: Its ends do not fully match the called genes, so a read error is possible. This chain links TRBV30 with TRBJ2-2, with D perhaps TRBD2 (6 bases). Germline V gene data show CDR1 as GTSNPN and CDR2 as SVGIG (reference sequence). The CDR3 covers 13 residues. The CDR3 spells CAWNGGNTGELFF. Written as DNA, the CDR3 is TGTGCGTGGAACGGGGGGAACACCGGGGAGCTGTTTTTT.

The V and J genes are TRBV4-3 and TRBJ1-4; 8 bases are shared with TRBD1. V dropped 0 bases and J dropped 2; count of bases not matched to a gene: 11. From germline, CDR1 is LGHNA and CDR2 YSLEER. The CDR3 is 19 amino acids. In nucleotides, the CDR3 is TGCGCCAGCAGCCAAGATCGGGCAGGGGGCGATAACACTAATGAAAAACTGTTTTTT. Encoded protein: CASSQDRAGGDNTNEKLFF.

V is TRBV2 and J is TRBJ2-5; maybe TRBD2 (5 bases). The CDR3 contains 13 residues. The V end was cut by 4 bases, the J end by 4 bases, with 10 bases between. Per germline, CDR1 SNHLY and CDR2 FYNNEI. The CDR3 DNA sequence: TGTGCCAGCAGTGGGGCGGGTCCAGAGACCCAGTACTTC. This translates into CASSGAGPETQYF.

About this clone: The sample has other DNA sequences that encode this CDR3 too. In DNA form, the CDR3 reads TGTGCCAGCAGTCTCCGCGGGGGACAGGGGAACGGCTACACCTTC. It specifies CASSLRGGQGNGYTF. The chain uses TRBV7-3 and TRBJ1-2, with 10 bases matching TRBD1. The CDR3 consists of 15 residues. V was clipped by 6 bases and J by 8 bases; unmatched bases: 12. CDR1 is SGHTA and CDR2 is FQGTGA in the germline V gene.

This sequence joins TRBV7-8 and TRBJ1-1; unclear D gene. The CDR3 is made up of 15 amino acids. The V end was cut by 5 bases, the J end by 8 bases, with 21 bases between. Germline assignment: CDR1 SGHVS and CDR2 FQNEAQ. The CDR3 here is CASSRLSRGGLEAFF. The CDR3 DNA follows: TGTGCCAGCAGCCGCCTCTCTCGTGGAGGCCTGGAAGCTTTCTTT. Full variable domain (outside the CDR3, taken from reference TRBV7-8 and TRBJ1-1): GAGVSQSPRYKVAKRGQDVALRCDPISGHVSLFWYQQALGQGPEFLTYFQNEAQLDKSGLPSDRFFAERPEGSVSTLKIQRTQQEDSAVYLCASSRLSRGGLEAFFGQGTRLTVV.

The chain joins TRBV5-1 to TRBJ1-2, with D perhaps TRBD1 (6 bases). Germline loops: CDR1 SGHRS, CDR2 YFSETQ. This CDR3 has 14 residues. V lost 1 base and J lost 8, with 15 bases in between. CDR3 coding DNA: TGCGCCAGCAGCTTGTCAGGGACACAGGGCGGCTACACCTTC. Translation: CASSLSGTQGGYTF.

The chain carries TRBV7-2 and TRBJ2-3, with 7 bases aligning to TRBD2. CDR3 length: 14 residues. Unmatched junction bases numbered 12, after V lost 9 bases and J lost 6 bases. Looked up from germline, CDR1 is SGHTA and CDR2 is FQGNSA. CDR3 loop: CASAQGGSKDTQYF. CDR3 in DNA: TGTGCCAGTGCTCAGGGAGGGTCGAAGGATACGCAGTATTTT.

This chain uses TRBV7-2 with TRBJ1-1, with 8 nucleotides matching TRBD1. The CDR3 runs to 13 residues. Germline-derived CDR1 and CDR2 are SGHTA and FQGNSA. With 3 bases clipped from V and 5 bases from J, the junction kept 2 bases outside the gene matches. The CDR3 protein is CASSFGQGTEAFF. CDR3 coding DNA: TGTGCCAGCAGCTTTGGACAGGGAACTGAAGCTTTCTTT.

The rearrangement joins TRBV2 to TRBJ1-1, with D perhaps matching TRBD1 (6 bases). Trimming stripped 5 bases from V and 6 bases from J, with 16 bases between. CDR1 SNHLY and CDR2 FYNNEI come from the germline V gene. The CDR3 consists of 14 residues. CDR3 region: CASSTTGLWAEAFF. The DNA of the CDR3 is TGTGCCAGCAGTACTACAGGGTTGTGGGCTGAAGCTTTCTTT.

The chain employs TRBV6-5 and TRBJ2-7, with D possibly being TRBD1 (6 bases). Trimming pared 4 bases from V and 2 bases from J, leaving 12 bases between. Germline lookup yields CDR1 MNHEY and CDR2 SVGAGI. The CDR3 is made up of 14 amino acids. CDR3 in DNA: TGTGCCAGCAGTTTTTTTCAGGGGCCCTACGAGCAGTACTTC. As protein: CASSFFQGPYEQYF.